This record looks at one T cell receptor beta chain sequence and its context. The data were obtained in a study of blood T cell repertoires in COVID-19. About the research overall: Samples representing acute and convalescent COVID-19 were sourced from the United States, Italy and Spain. Sample material is recorded as cDNA or gDNA derived from T cells, B-cell-depleted T cells, or PBMCs.

CDR3 length: 17 amino acids. The germline CDR1 and CDR2 sequences are MGHRA and YSYEKL. V was pared by 3 bases and J by 7 bases, with 11 bases of the junction left unmatched. In the study's own analysis: Amplified reference gene primers provided the basis for estimating nucleated cell counts. TCRdb's table, derived via immunoSEQ multiplex PCR, lists solely in-frame clones and lacks some. The DNA was the basis for D and trimming; V, J and clone size are from that table. Among 72,000 or so clones listed, approximately 90% were seen once. The sequenced sample was peripheral blood. The TCR sequence derives from a woman of 80 years or more with acute or convalescent COVID-19. The V call is TRBV4-1, the J call TRBJ1-4; 10 bases agree with TRBD1. CDR3 sequence: CASSQGTTGGRGEKLFF. The CDR3 DNA reads as TGCGCCAGCAGCCAGGGTACGACAGGGGGCAGAGGTGAAAAACTGTTTTTT.